The 4 T cell receptor beta chains below come from one sample, sequenced in a study of beta chain features in type 1 diabetes (dated by TCRdb to the late 2010s). Library generation was performed with the immunoSEQ multiplex PCR assay. The High Capacity cDNA Reverse Transcription Kit was used to reverse transcribe all of the isolated RNA, meaning that expressed TCRB transcripts were what got sequenced. TCRdb limited this immuneACCESS table to in-frame rearrangements with V and J called. A share of clones is missing; checked studies link under half to unresolved V genes, and the rest is unexplained. The table for this sample lists about 330,000 clones; around 10% of them were counted only once. The top ten clones comprise just over 0.015% of the sample. Sequencing used naive CD4+ T cells from blood. Explained via the paper, the cell subset or site label denotes: true naive CD4+ T cells. All receptors derive from a woman in her twenties or thirties in good health.

This chain connects TRBV13 to TRBJ1-1, with unresolved D. With 5 bases removed from V and 0 bases from J, the gap between germline ends came to 13 bases. The CDR3 spans 15 residues. Germline assignment: CDR1 PRHDT and CDR2 FYEKMQ (reference sequence). The DNA for the CDR3 is TGTGCCAGCAGCCCCTTAGATTCCCTGAACACTGAAGCTTTCTTT. Translating it yields CASSPLDSLNTEAFF.

The rearrangement joins TRBV29-1 to TRBJ2-1; 8 nucleotides agree with TRBD1. Per germline, CDR1 SQVTM and CDR2 ANQGSEA. J gave up 7 bases and V 0 bases, and 23 bases lay outside the gene matches. CDR3 length equals 20 residues. The CDR3: CSVEEYRGTGRFGSLNEQFF. The CDR3 coding sequence is TGCAGCGTTGAAGAATACCGAGGGACAGGACGCTTTGGAAGTTTAAATGAGCAGTTCTTC.

This clone has more than one count but fewer than ten. The CDR3 sequence: CASSLPPNEQFF. CDR3 DNA sequence: TGTGCCAGCAGCCTACCCCCCAACGAGCAGTTCTTC. The rearrangement joins TRBV11-2 to TRBJ2-1; the D is unclear. Trimming left V 5 bases short and J 10 bases short, with 12 bases between. Germline values: CDR1 SGHAT, CDR2 FQNNGV. The CDR3 spans 12 residues. Based on the CDR3 plus reference TRBV11-2 and TRBJ2-1, the full variable domain is EAGVAQSPRYKIIEKRQSVAFWCNPISGHATLYWYQQILGQGPKLLIQFQNNGVVDDSQLPKDRFSAERLKGVDSTLKIQPAKLEDSAVYLCASSLPPNEQFFGPGTRLTVL.

This clone turned up a few times. V usage is TRBV5-1 and J usage is TRBJ2-3, with 7 bases matching TRBD2. This CDR3 is built from 14 residues. The V gene end was trimmed by 7 bases and the J gene end by 3 bases; junction bases not matched to a gene: 8. CDR1 is SGHRS and CDR2 is YFSETQ in the germline V gene. The CDR3 here is CASLKAGVTDTQYF. The CDR3 coding sequence is TGCGCCAGCCTGAAGGCGGGAGTTACAGATACGCAGTATTTT. Complete variable domain (other parts from reference TRBV5-1 and TRBJ2-3): KAGVTQTPRYLIKTRGQQVTLSCSPISGHRSVSWYQQTPGQGLQFLFEYFSETQRNKGNFPGRFSGRQFSNSRSEMNVSTLELGDSALYLCASLKAGVTDTQYFGPGTRLTVL.